One TCR beta chain is described in this entry. Its target is unknown. Patients picked for sequencing had shown CD8+CD57+ cell expansion detected by flow cytometry. The cohort consisted entirely of patients having severe acquired aplastic anemia. Patients had not yet gotten any therapy when their blood was taken for sampling. The data stem from a study of CD8+CD57+ T cells in acquired aplastic anemia. Study at large: The sorted CD4+ and CD8+ cells yielded an average about 3.5 ug of DNA.

Study-level findings and limits: Fewer than 35 shared CD8+ CDR3s appeared highly expressed within patients' immunodominant clones.

Both TCR beta VDJ combination and CDR3 sequence profiling were carried out. Genomic DNA was the template for this profiling. TCRdb itself ran the reads through MiXCR, one entry per CDR3 protein. Found here are 250,000 to 350,000 distinct CDR3 sequences, 56% of them singletons; the top ten hold 1.3%. V shed 7 bases and J 1 base; nucleotides not matched to a gene: 8. CDR3 length: 16 amino acids. CDR1 is DFQATT and CDR2 is SNEGSKA in the germline V gene (reference sequence). This TCR derives from a human donor with aplastic anemia. Material: sorted CD4+, CD8+, or CD8+CD57+ T cells (not recorded which) from PBMCs. V and J are TRBV20-1 and TRBJ2-3; 13 bases align to TRBD2. CDR3 region: CSVGLAGVMGTDTQYF. CDR3 coding DNA: TGCAGTGTTGGACTAGCGGGAGTTATGGGCACAGATACGCAGTATTTT.